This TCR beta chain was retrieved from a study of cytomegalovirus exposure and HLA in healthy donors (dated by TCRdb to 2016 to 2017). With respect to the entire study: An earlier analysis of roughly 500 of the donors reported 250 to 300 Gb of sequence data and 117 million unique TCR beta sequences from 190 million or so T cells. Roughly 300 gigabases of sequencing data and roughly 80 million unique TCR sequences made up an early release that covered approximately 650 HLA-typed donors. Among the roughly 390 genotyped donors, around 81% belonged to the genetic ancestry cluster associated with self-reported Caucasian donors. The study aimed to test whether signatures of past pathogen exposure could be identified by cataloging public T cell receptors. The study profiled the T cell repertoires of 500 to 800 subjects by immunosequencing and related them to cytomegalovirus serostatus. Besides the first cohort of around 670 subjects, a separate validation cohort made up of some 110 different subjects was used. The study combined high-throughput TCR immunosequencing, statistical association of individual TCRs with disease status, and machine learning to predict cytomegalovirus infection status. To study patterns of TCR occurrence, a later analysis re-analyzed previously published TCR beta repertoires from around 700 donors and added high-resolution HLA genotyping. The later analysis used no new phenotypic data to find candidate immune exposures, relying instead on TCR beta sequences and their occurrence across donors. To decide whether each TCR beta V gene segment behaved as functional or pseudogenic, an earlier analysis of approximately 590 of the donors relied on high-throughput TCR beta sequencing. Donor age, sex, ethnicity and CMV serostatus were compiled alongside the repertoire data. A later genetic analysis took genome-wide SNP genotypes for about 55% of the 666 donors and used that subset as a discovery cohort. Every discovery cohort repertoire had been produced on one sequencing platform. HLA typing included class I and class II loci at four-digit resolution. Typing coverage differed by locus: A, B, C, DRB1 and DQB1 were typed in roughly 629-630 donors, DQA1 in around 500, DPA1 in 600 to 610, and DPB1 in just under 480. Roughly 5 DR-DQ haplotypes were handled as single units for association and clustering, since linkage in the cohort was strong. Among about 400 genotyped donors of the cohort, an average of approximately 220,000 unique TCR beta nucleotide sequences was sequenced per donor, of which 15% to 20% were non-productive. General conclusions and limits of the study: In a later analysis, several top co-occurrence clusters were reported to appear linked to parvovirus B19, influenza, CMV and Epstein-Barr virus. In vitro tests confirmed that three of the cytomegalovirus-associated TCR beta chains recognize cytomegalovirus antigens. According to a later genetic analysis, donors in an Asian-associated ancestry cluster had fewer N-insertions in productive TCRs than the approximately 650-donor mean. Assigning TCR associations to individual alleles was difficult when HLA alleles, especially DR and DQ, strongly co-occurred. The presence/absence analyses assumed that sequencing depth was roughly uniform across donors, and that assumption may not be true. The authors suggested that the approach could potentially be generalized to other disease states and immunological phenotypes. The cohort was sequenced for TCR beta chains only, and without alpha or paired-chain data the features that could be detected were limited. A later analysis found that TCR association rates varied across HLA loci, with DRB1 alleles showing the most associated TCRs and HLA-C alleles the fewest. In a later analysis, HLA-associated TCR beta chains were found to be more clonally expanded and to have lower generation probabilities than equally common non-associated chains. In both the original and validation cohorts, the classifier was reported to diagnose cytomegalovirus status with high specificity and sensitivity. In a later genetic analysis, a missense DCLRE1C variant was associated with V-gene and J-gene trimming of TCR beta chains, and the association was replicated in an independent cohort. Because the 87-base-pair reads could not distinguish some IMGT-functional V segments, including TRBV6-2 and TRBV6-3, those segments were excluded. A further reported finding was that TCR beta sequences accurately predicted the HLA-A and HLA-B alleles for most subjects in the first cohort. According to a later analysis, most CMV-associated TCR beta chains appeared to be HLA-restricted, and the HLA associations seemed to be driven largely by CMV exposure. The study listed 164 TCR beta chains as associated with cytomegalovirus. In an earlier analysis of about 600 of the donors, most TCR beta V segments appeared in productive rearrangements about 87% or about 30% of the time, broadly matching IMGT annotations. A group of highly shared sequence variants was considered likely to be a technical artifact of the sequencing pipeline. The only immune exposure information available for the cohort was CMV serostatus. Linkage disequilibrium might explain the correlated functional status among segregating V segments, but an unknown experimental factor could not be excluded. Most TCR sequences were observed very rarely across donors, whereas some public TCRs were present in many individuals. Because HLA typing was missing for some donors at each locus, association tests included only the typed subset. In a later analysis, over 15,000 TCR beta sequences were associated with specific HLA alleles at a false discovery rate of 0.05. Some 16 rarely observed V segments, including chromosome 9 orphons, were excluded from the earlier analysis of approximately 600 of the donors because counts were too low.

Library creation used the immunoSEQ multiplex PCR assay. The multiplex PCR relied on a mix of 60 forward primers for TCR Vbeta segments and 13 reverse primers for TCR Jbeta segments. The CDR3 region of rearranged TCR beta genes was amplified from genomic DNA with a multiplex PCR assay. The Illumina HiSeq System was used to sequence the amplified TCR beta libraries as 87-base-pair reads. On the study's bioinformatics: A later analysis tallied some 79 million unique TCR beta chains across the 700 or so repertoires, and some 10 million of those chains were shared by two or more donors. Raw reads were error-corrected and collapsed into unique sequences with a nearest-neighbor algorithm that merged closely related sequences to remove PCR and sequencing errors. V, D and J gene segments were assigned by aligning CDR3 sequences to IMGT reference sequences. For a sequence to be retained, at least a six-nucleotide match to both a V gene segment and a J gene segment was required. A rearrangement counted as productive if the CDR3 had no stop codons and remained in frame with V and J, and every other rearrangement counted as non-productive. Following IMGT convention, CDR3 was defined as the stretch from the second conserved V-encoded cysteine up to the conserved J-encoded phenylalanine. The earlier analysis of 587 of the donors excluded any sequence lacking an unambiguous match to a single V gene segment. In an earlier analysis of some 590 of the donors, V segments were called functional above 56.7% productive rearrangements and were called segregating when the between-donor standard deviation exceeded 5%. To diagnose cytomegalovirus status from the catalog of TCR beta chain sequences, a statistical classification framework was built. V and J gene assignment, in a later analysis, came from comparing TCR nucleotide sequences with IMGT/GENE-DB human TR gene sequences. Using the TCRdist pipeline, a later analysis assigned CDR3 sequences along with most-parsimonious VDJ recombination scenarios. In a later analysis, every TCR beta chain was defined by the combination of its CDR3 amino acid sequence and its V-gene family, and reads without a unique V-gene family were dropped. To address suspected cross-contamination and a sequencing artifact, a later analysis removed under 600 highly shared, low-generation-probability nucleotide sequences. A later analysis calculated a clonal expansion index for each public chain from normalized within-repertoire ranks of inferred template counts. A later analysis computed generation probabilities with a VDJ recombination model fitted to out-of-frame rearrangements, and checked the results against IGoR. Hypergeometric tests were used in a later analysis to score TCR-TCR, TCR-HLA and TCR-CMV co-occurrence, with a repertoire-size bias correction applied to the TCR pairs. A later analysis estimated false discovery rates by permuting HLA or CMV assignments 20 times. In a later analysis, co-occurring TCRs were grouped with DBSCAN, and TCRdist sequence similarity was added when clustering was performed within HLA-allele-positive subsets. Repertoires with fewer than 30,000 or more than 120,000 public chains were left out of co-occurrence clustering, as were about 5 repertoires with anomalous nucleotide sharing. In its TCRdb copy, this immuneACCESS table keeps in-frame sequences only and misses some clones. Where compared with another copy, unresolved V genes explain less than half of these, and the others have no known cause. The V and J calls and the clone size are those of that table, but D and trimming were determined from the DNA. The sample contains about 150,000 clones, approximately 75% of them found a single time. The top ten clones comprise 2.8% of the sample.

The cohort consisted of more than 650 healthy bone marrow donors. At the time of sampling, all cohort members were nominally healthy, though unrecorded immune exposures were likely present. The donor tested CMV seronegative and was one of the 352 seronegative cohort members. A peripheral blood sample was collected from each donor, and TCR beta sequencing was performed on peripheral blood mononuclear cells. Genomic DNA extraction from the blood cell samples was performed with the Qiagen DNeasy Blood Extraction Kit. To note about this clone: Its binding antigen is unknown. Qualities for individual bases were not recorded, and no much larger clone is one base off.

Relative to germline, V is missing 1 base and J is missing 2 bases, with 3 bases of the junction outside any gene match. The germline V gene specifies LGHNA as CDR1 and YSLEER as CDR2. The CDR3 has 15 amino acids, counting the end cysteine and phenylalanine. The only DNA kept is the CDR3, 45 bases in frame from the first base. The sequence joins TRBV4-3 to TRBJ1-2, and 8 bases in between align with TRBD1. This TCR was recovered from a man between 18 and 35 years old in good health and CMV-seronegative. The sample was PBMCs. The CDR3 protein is CASSQGTGRNYGYTF. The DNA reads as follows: TGCGCCAGCAGCCAAGGGACAGGGCGCAACTATGGCTACACCTTC.